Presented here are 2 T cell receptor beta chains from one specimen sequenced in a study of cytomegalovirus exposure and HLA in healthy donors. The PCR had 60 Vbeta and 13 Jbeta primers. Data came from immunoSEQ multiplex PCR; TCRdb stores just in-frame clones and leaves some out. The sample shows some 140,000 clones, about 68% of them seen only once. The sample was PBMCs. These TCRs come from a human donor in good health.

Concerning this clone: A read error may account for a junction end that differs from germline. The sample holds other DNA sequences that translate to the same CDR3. The CDR3 DNA sequence: TGCGCCAGTAGTACCGGGACAGGGTTTTACGAGCAGTACTTC. Translation gives CASSTGTGFYEQYF. The gene calls are TRBV19 and TRBJ2-7; TRBD1 agrees at 9 bases. Germline V gives CDR1 LNHDA, CDR2 SQIVND (reference sequence). The CDR3 runs 14 residues.

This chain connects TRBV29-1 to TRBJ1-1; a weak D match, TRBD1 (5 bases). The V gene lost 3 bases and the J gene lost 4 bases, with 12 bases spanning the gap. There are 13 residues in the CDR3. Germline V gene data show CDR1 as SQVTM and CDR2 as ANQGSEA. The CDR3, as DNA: TGCAGCGTTGAGGCAGGGTGGGCCACTGAAGCTTTCTTT. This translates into CSVEAGWATEAFF.